This T cell receptor (beta chain) was obtained from a study of OX40 agonist ivuxolimab in advanced cancers. Trimming cost V 0 bases and J 2 bases, with 11 bases left between them. This CDR3 region has 15 residues. Germline V lookup: CDR1 MNHEY, CDR2 SVGAGI. Clones were read by immunoSEQ multiplex PCR, and TCRdb kept only the in-frame ones, dropping some. The sample lists about 68,000 clones, 65% to 90% seen once, with approximately 1.4% in the top ten. This clonotype originated in an adult with an advanced solid tumor such as melanoma, head and neck, liver or kidney cancer. V gene TRBV6-5 combines with J gene TRBJ2-7; the D gene is possibly TRBD1 (6 bases). This material consisted of CD4+ or CD8+ T cells sorted from blood, taken in a trial of the OX40 agonist ivuxolimab. This CDR3 reads CASSYSTGDPYEQYF. CDR3 nucleotides: TGTGCCAGCAGTTACTCGACAGGCGATCCCTACGAGCAGTACTTC.